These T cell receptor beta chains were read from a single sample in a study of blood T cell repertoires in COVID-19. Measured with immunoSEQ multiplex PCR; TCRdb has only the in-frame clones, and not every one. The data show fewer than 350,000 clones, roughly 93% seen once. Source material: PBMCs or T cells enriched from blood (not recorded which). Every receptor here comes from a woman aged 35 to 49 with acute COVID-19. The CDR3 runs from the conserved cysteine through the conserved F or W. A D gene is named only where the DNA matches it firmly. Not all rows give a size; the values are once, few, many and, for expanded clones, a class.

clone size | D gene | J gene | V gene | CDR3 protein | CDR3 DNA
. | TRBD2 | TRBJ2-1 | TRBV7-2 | CASTGVAGRYNEQFF | TGTGCCAGCACCGGGGTAGCGGGACGTTACAATGAGCAGTTCTTC
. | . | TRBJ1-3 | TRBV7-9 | CASSLPVAGNTIYF | TGTGCCAGCAGCTTACCGGTGGCTGGAAACACCATATATTTT
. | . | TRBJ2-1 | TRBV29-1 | CSVDSQGGSYNEQFF | TGCAGCGTTGACTCGCAGGGAGGATCCTACAATGAGCAGTTCTTC
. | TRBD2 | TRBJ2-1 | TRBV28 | CASRPGTSGDEQFF | TGTGCCAGCAGGCCCGGGACTAGCGGAGATGAGCAGTTCTTC
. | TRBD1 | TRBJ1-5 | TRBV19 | CASLRTGSNQPQHF | TGTGCCAGTCTGCGGACAGGAAGCAATCAGCCCCAGCATTTT
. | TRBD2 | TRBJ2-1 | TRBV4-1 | CASSQGGTSGYNEQFF | TGCGCCAGCAGCCAAGGGGGGACTAGCGGCTACAATGAGCAGTTCTTC
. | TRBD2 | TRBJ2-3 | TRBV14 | CASSPTELAGVLDTQYF | TGTGCCAGCAGCCCCACGGAACTAGCGGGAGTCTTAGATACGCAGTATTTT
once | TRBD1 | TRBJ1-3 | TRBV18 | CASSHRDRGTIGNTIYF | TGTGCCAGCTCCCACCGGGACAGGGGAACGATTGGAAACACCATATATTTT
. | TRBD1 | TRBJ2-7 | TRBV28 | CASSSIDMDRGTSYEQYF | TGTGCCAGCAGTTCGATAGATATGGACAGGGGCACGTCCTACGAGCAGTACTTC
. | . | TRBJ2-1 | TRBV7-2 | CASSLAVGSYNEQFF | TGTGCCAGCAGCTTGGCGGTCGGGTCCTACAATGAGCAGTTCTTC
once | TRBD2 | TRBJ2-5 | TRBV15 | CATSRALAGVETQYF | TGTGCCACCAGCAGAGCCTTAGCGGGAGTGGAGACCCAGTACTTC
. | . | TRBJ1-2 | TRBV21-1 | CASSGRRTMTNYGYTF | TGTGCCAGCAGCGGTCGACGGACTATGACAAACTATGGCTACACCTTC
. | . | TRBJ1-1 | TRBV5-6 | CASSLELAGKNTEAFF | TGTGCCAGCAGCTTGGAGCTCGCAGGAAAGAACACTGAAGCTTTCTTT
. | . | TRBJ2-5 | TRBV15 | CATTRGGIQETQYF | TGTGCCACCACCCGAGGGGGTATCCAAGAGACCCAGTACTTC
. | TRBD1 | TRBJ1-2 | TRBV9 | CASSPPGQGNYGYTF | TGTGCCAGCAGCCCCCCCGGACAGGGGAACTATGGCTACACCTTC
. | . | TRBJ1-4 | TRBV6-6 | CASSPRGTYQKFATNEKLFF | TGTGCCAGCAGTCCCAGGGGCACCTACCAAAAATTTGCAACTAATGAAAAACTGTTTTTT
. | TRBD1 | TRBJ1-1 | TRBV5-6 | CASRQTGGTEAFF | TGTGCCAGCAGACAGACAGGGGGCACTGAAGCTTTCTTT
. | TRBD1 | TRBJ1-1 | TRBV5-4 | CASSLGGLRDEAFF | TGTGCCAGCAGCTTAGGGGGCCTTCGAGATGAAGCTTTCTTT
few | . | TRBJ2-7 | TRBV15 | CATSRAQGISYEQYF | TGTGCCACCAGCAGAGCGCAGGGGATTTCCTACGAGCAGTACTTC
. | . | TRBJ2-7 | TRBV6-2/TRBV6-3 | CASSTWPSYEQYF | TGTGCCAGCAGTACCTGGCCCTCCTACGAGCAGTACTTC
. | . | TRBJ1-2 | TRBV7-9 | CASSLGGEPNYGYTF | TGTGCCAGCAGCCTCGGCGGGGAACCTAACTATGGCTACACCTTC
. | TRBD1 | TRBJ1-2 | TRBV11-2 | CASSPDRDWGYTF | TGTGCCAGCAGCCCAGACAGGGACTGGGGCTACACCTTC
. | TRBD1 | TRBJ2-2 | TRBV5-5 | CASSFRPETGRTGELFF | TGTGCCAGCAGCTTTCGCCCAGAGACAGGGAGAACCGGGGAGCTGTTTTTT
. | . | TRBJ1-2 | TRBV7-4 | CASSLSSGSDGYTF | TGTGCCAGCAGCTTAAGTAGCGGCAGTGATGGCTACACCTTC
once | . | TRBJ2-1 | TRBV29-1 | CSVESRGSYNEQFF | TGCAGCGTTGAATCTCGCGGCTCCTACAATGAGCAGTTCTTC
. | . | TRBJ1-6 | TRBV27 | CASSLSSGQNNSPLHF | TGTGCCAGCAGTTTGAGTTCAGGACAGAACAATTCACCCCTCCACTTT
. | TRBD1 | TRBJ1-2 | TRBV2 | CASTSQGANYGYTF | TGTGCCAGCACCTCGCAGGGGGCGAACTATGGCTACACCTTC
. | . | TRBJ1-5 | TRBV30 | CAWSDSGSNQPQHF | TGTGCCTGGAGTGACTCAGGGAGCAATCAGCCCCAGCATTTT
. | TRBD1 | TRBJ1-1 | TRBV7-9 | CASGRQGLNTEAFF | TGTGCCAGCGGACGACAGGGCCTGAACACTGAAGCTTTCTTT
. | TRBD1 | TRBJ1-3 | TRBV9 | CASSETGEAGNTIYF | TGTGCCAGCAGCGAGACAGGGGAAGCTGGAAACACCATATATTTT
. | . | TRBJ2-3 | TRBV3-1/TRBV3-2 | CASSQDLRGTQYF | TGTGCCAGCAGCCAAGATCTTAGGGGTACGCAGTATTTT
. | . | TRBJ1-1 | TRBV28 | CASSFIPRGNTEAFF | TGTGCCAGCAGTTTTATCCCCAGGGGGAACACTGAAGCTTTCTTT
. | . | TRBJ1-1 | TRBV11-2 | CASSLDGGRAFF | TGTGCCAGCAGCTTAGACGGAGGGAGGGCTTTCTTT